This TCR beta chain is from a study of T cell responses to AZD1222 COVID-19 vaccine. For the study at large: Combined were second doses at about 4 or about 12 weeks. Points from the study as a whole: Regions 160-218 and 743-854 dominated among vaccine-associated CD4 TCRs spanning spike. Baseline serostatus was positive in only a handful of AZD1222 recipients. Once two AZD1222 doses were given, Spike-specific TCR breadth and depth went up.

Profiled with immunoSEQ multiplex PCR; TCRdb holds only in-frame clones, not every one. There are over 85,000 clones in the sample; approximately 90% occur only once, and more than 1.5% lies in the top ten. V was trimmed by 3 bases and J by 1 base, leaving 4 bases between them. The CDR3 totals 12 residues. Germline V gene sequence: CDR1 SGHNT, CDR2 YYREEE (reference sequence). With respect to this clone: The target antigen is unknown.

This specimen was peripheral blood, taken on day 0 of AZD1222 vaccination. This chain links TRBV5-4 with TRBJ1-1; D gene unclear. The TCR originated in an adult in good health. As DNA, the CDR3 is TGTGCCAGCAGCTACCCGAACACTGAAGCTTTCTTT. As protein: CASSYPNTEAFF.